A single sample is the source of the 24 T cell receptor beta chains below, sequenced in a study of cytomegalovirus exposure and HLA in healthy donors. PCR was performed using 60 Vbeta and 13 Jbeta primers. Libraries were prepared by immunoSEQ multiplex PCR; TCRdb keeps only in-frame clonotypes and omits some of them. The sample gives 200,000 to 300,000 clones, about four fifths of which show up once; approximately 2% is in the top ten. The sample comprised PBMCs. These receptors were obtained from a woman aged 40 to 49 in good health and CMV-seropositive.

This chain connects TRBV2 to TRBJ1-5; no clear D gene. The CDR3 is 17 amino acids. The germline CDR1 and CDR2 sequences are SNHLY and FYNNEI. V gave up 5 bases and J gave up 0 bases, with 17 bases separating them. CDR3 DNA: TGTGCCAGCAGTCCCCCCCAGCGGATTAATAGCAATCAGCCCCAGCATTTT. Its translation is CASSPPQRINSNQPQHF.

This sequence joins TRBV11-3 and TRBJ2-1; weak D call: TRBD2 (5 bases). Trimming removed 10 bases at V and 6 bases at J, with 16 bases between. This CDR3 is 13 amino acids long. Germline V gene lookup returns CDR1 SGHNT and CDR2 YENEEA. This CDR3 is CATLGPAGNEQFF. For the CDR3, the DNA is TGTGCCACCCTAGGCCCCGCGGGCAATGAGCAGTTCTTC.

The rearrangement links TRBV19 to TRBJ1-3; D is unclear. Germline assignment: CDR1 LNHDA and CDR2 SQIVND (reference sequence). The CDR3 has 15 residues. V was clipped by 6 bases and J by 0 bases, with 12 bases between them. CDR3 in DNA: TGTGCCAGTAGCCCAGGCAGTAACTCTGGAAACACCATATATTTT. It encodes CASSPGSNSGNTIYF.

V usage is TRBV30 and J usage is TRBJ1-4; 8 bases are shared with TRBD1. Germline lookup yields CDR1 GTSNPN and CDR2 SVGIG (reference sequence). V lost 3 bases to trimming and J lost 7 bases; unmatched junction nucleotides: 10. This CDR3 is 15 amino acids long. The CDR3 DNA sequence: TGTGCCTGGAGGTCGTATGGACAGGGCTCTGAAAAACTGTTTTTT. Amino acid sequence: CAWRSYGQGSEKLFF.

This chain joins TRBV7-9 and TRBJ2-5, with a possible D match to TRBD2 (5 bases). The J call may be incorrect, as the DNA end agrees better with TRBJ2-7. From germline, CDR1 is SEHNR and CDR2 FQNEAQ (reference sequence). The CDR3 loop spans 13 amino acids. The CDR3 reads CASSWTLSYEQYF. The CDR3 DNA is TGTGCCAGCAGCTGGACTCTTTCCTACGAGCAGTACTTC.

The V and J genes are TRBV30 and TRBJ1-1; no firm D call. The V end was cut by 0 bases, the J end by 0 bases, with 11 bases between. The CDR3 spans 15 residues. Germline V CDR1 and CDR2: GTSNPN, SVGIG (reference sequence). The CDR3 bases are TGTGCCTGGAGTGTTGGCTCCTCAGTGAACACTGAAGCTTTCTTT. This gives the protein CAWSVGSSVNTEAFF.

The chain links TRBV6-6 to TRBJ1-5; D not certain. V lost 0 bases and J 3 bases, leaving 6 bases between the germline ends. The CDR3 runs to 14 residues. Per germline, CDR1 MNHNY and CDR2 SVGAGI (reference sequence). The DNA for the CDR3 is TGTGCCAGCAGTTACTCCGGGAACAATCAGCCCCAGCATTTT. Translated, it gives CASSYSGNNQPQHF.

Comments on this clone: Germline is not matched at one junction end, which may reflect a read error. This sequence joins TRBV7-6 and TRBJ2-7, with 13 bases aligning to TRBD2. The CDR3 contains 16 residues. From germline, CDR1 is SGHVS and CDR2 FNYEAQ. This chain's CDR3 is CASSSSGTSGVDEQCF. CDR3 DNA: TGTGCCAGCAGCTCCTCCGGGACTAGCGGGGTAGACGAGCAGTGCTTC.

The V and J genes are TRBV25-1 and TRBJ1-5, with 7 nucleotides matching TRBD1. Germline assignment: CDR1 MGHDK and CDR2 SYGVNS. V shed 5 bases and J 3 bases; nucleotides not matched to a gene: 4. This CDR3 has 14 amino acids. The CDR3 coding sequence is TGTGCCAGCAGTAGACAGGGAAACAATCAGCCCCAGCATTTT. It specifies CASSRQGNNQPQHF.

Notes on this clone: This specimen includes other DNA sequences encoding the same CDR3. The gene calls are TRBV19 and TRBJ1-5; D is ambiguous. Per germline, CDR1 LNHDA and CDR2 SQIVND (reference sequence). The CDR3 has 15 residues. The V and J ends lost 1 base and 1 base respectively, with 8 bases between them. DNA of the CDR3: TGTGCCAGTAGTATAGGAGGGCCGAGCAATCAGCCCCAGCATTTT. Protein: CASSIGGPSNQPQHF.

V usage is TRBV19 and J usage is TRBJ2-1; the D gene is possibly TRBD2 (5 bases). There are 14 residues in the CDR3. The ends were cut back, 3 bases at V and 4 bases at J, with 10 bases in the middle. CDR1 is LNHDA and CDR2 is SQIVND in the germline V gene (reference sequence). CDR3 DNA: TGTGCCAGTAGTATCCCGGGATTTTACAATGAGCAGTTCTTC. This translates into CASSIPGFYNEQFF.

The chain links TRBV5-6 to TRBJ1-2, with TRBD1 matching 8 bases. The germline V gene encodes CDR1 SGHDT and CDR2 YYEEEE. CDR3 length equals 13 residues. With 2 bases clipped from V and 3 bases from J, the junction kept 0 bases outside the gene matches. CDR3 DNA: TGTGCCAGCAGCTTACAGGGGGACTATGGCTACACCTTC. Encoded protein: CASSLQGDYGYTF.

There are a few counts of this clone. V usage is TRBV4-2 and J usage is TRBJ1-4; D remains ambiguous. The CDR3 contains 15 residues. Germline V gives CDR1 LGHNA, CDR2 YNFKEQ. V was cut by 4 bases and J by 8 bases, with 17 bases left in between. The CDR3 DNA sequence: TGTGCCAGCAGCCTGGCCGCCGGGGTTGAGGAAAAACTGTTTTTT. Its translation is CASSLAAGVEEKLFF.

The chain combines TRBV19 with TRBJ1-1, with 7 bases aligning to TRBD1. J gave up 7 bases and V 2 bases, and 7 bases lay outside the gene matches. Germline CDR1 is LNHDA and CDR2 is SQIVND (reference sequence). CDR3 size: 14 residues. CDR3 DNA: TGTGCCAGTAGTATAAGGGACAGAGGATTTGAAGCTTTCTTT. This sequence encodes CASSIRDRGFEAFF.

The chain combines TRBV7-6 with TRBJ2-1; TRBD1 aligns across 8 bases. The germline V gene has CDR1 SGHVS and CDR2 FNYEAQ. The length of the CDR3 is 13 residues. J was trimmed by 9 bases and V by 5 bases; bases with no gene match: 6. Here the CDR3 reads CASSPTGAGEQFF. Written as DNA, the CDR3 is TGTGCCAGCAGCCCGACAGGGGCGGGTGAGCAGTTCTTC. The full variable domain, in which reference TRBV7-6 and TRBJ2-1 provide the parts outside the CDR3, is GAGVSQSPRYKVTKRGQDVALRCDPISGHVSLYWYRQALGQGPEFLTYFNYEAQQDKSGLPNDRFSAERPEGSISTLTIQRTEQRDSAMYRCASSPTGAGEQFFGPGTRLTVL.

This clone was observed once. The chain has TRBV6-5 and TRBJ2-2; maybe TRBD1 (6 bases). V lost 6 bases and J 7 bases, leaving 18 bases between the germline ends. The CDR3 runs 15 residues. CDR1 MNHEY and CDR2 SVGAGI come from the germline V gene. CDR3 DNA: TGTGCCAGCAGCCCCACCCCAGGGGCGGTCGGGGAGCTGTTTTTT. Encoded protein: CASSPTPGAVGELFF.

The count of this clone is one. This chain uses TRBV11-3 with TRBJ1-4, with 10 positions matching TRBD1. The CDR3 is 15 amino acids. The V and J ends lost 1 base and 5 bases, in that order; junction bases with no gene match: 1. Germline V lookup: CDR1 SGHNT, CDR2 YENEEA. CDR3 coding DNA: TGTGCCAGCAGCTTAGGGGACAGGGGAAATGAAAAACTGTTTTTT. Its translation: CASSLGDRGNEKLFF.

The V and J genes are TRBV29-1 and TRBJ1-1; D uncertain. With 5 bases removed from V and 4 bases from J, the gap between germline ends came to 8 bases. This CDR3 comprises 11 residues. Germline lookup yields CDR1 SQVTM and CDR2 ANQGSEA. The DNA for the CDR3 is TGCAGCGTTTTGGGGAGCACTGAAGCTTTCTTT. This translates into CSVLGSTEAFF.

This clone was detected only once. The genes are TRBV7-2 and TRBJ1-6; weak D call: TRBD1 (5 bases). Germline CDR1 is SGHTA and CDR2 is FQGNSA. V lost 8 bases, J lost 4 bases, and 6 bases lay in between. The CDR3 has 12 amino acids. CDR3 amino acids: CASGTYNSPLHF. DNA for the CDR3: TGTGCCAGCGGGACTTATAATTCACCCCTCCACTTT.

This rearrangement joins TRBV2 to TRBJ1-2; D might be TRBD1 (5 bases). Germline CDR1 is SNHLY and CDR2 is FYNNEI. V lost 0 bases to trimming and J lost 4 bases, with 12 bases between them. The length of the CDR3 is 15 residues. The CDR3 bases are TGTGCCAGCAGTGAAGCCGGGGGGAAGGTCTATGGCTACACCTTC. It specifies CASSEAGGKVYGYTF.

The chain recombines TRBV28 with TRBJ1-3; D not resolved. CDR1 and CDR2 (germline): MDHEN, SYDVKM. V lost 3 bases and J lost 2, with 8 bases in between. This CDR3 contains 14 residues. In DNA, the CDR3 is TGTGCCAGCAGTTTCCTTTCTGCTGGAAACACCATATATTTT. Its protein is CASSFLSAGNTIYF.

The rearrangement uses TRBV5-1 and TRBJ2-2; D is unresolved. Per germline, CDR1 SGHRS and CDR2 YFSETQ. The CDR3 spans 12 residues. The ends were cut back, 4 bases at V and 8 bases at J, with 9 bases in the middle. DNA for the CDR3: TGCGCCAGCAGCCCCTCCAGGGGGGAGCTGTTTTTT. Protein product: CASSPSRGELFF.

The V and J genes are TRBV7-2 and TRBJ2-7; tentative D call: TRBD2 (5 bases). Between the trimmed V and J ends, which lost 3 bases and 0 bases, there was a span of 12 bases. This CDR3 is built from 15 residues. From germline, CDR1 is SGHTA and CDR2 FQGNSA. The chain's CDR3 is CASSLWPGLSYEQYF. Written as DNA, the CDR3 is TGTGCCAGCAGCTTGTGGCCCGGACTCTCCTACGAGCAGTACTTC. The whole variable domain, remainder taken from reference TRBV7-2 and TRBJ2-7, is GAGVSQSPSNKVTEKGKDVELRCDPISGHTALYWYRQSLGQGLEFLIYFQGNSAPDKSGLPSDRFSAERTGGSVSTLTIQRTQQEDSAVYLCASSLWPGLSYEQYFGPGTRLTVT.

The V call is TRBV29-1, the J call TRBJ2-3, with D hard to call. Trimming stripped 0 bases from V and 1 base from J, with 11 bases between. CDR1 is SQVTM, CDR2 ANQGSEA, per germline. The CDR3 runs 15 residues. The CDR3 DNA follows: TGCAGCGTTGAAGAGGAGTTCCTGGGCACAGATACGCAGTATTTT. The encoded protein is CSVEEEFLGTDTQYF.